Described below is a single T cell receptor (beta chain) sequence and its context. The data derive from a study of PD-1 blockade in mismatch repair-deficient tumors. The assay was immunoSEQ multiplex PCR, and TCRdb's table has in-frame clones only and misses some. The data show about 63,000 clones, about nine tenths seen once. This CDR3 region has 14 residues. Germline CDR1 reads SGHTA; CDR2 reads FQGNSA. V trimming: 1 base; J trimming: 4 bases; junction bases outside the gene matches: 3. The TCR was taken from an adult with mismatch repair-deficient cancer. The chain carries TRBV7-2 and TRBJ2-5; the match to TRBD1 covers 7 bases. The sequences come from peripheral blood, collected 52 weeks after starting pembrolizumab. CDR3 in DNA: TGTGCCAGCAGCTTAGAGCCAGGGGGAGAGACCCAGTACTTC. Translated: CASSLEPGGETQYF. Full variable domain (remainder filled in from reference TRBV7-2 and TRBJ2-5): GAGVSQSPSNKVTEKGKDVELRCDPISGHTALYWYRQSLGQGLEFLIYFQGNSAPDKSGLPSDRFSAERTGGSVSTLTIQRTQQEDSAVYLCASSLEPGGETQYFGPGTRLLVL.